This passage covers 6 T cell receptor beta chains from one sample sequenced in a study of T cells in Graves' hyperthyroidism and ophthalmopathy. It was RNA transcripts that yielded the amplified TCR beta CDR3 regions. The TCR CDR3 first-round RT-PCR relied on the HTBI primer set. MiXCR, run by TCRdb on the multiplex PCR reads, gives a single entry per CDR3 protein. The sample records 370,000 or so distinct CDR3 sequences, less than 15% being singletons. The sequenced sample consisted of blood. These receptors all come from a young man with Graves' hyperthyroidism that later progressed to Graves' ophthalmopathy.

This clonotype has a count of ten or more. This chain's CDR3 is CASSEARGSQPQHF. The CDR3 coding sequence is TGTGCCAGCAGTGAAGCGCGGGGCAGTCAGCCCCAGCATTTT. J is TRBJ1-5 and V is TRBV6-1; D perhaps matches TRBD1 (5 bases). Germline lookup yields CDR1 MNHNS and CDR2 SASEGT. Trimming left V 0 bases short and J 6 bases short, with 9 bases between. CDR3 length equals 14 residues.

This clonotype was seen more than once but under ten times. The J gene is TRBJ1-1, the V gene TRBV29-1; 9 bases fit TRBD1. CDR3 length equals 13 residues. V dropped 7 bases and J dropped 1; count of bases not matched to a gene: 4. Germline CDR1 is SQVTM and CDR2 is ANQGSEA. The CDR3 nucleotides read TGCAGCGAGAGACAGGGGGGGAACACTGAAGCTTTCTTT. Amino acids: CSERQGGNTEAFF.

This clonotype was seen only a few times. The gene calls are TRBV30 and TRBJ2-3; 9 bases are shared with TRBD2. After removal of 3 bases from V and 2 bases from J, the junction contained 3 bases not matched to a gene. Germline V CDR1 and CDR2: GTSNPN, SVGIG (reference sequence). The CDR3 has 14 amino acids. The CDR3, as DNA: TGTGCCTGGAGGGAGCGGGGGGCCACAGATACGCAGTATTTT. This encodes CAWRERGATDTQYF.

This clonotype came up many times. The rearrangement uses TRBV12-3 or TRBV12-4 and TRBJ1-3; D is uncertain. Between the trimmed V and J ends, which lost 8 bases and 4 bases, there was a span of 12 bases. This CDR3 spans 13 amino acids. The CDR3 reads CASALGWGNTIYF. The CDR3 DNA is TGTGCCAGCGCATTGGGGTGGGGAAACACCATATATTTT.

Many counts were recorded for this clonotype. The chain uses TRBV6-1 and TRBJ1-5; D call uncertain. The CDR3 sequence is 14 residues long. Germline-derived CDR1 and CDR2 are MNHNS and SASEGT. V gave up 8 bases and J gave up 3 bases, with 14 bases separating them. CDR3 bases: TGTGCCAGCGGGATAGACCGGTACAATCAGCCCCAGCATTTT. Its protein product is CASGIDRYNQPQHF.

The chain links TRBV5-1 to TRBJ2-7; no clear D. V lost 0 bases to trimming and J lost 4 bases, with 11 bases between them. The CDR3 has 14 amino acids. From germline, CDR1 is SGHRS and CDR2 YFSETQ. This CDR3 reads CASSLAFLGYEQYF. CDR3 DNA: TGCGCCAGCAGCTTGGCCTTTTTAGGGTACGAGCAGTACTTC.